The following is a T cell receptor beta chain sequence with its context. Its antigen is undetermined. The germline gene is not matched at one end of the junction; a read error may be the cause. These data belong to a study of cytomegalovirus exposure and HLA in healthy donors. Study-wide background: A previous analysis identified 95 million to 120 million unique TCR beta sequences derived from around 200 million T cells.

Looked up from germline, CDR1 is SGHDT and CDR2 is YYEEEE. The CDR3 has 11 residues. PCR amplification relied on 60 Vbeta primers (plus 13 Jbeta primers). Sequencing was performed with immunoSEQ multiplex PCR; in TCRdb, only in-frame clones are kept and a portion is missing. The sample lists 150,000 to 200,000 clones, approximately 88% occurring once. Notes on the study in general: Within a later analysis, the majority of CMV-associated TCR beta chains appeared HLA-restricted. Later analysis indicated greater clonal expansion among HLA-associated TCR beta chains than among equally common other chains.

The sequence derives from a boy between 10 and 17 years old in good health and CMV-seronegative. Sequencing was carried out using PBMCs. The chain combines TRBV5-6 with TRBJ2-3; D gene ambiguous. DNA for the CDR3: TGTGCCAGCATCGGCACAGATACGCAGTCTTTT. This encodes CASIGTDTQSF.